The T cell receptor (beta chain) described here comes from a study of cytomegalovirus exposure and HLA in healthy donors. Whole-study findings and limits: With later analysis, a missense DCLRE1C variant became linked to TCR beta V- and J-gene trimming.

PCR was performed using 60 Vbeta and 13 Jbeta primers. Sequenced by immunoSEQ multiplex PCR; TCRdb stores in-frame clones only, minus some. The table includes some 100,000 clones, roughly three quarters detected once. As regards this clone: No antigen is known for it.

The V gene end was trimmed by 4 bases and the J gene end by 7 bases; junction bases not matched to a gene: 6. The CDR3 is 14 residues long. CDR1 SGHNT and CDR2 YENEEA come from the germline V gene. The chain couples TRBV11-3 to TRBJ1-1; 10 bases fit TRBD1. The source of this sequence is a middle-aged man in good health and CMV-seronegative. Sequenced sample: PBMCs. The CDR3 region is CASSWGTGDGEAFF. CDR3 sequence (DNA): TGTGCCAGCAGCTGGGGGACAGGGGACGGTGAAGCTTTCTTT.